This T cell receptor beta chain derives from a study of response to subunit inactivated influenza vaccine. Regarding the study as a whole: With each seasonal influenza vaccination, the authors suggested, few new T cells are recruited.

CDR3 length: 13 amino acids. V lost 8 bases and J lost 7; bases outside the gene matches: 8. Germline assignment: CDR1 MNHEY and CDR2 SMNVEV (reference sequence). Each CDR3 protein is one row after TCRdb ran MiXCR on the RT-PCR reads. The repertoire has 650,000 or so distinct CDR3 sequences, about 14% of them found once; the top ten carry 7.6%. In regard to this clonotype: As yet, its antigen is unknown.

The source material was PBMCs from blood, sampled about 14 days before vaccination. J is TRBJ2-1 and V is TRBV27, with 7 bases lining up with TRBD2. This receptor was identified in a man aged 45-60 years who received an inactivated influenza vaccine. CDR3 sequence (DNA): TGTGCCAGCTGGACGGGAGGTCGTAATGAGCAGTTCTTC. Protein sequence: CASWTGGRNEQFF.